What follows are 14 T cell receptor beta chains derived from one specimen sequenced in a study of blood T cell repertoires in COVID-19. Assay: immunoSEQ multiplex PCR; the TCRdb copy retains only in-frame clones and omits some. This table holds over 150,000 clones, around four fifths found once. Specimen: peripheral blood. The receptors derive from a woman between 65 and 79 years old with COVID-19, enrolled during active disease.

The gene calls are TRBV24-1 and TRBJ2-1, with 10 bases aligning to TRBD2. Trimming removed 7 bases from V and 4 bases from J; junction bases left unmatched: 15. Per germline, CDR1 KGHDR and CDR2 SFDVKD. The length of the CDR3 is 18 residues. The CDR3 DNA sequence: TGTGCCACCAGCGCCCCTGGGGCTAGCGGGAGTAATTACAATGAGCAGTTCTTC. It is translated as CATSAPGASGSNYNEQFF.

The chain couples TRBV7-9 to TRBJ1-4; 8 bases agree with TRBD1. Trimming took 2 bases from V and 5 from J; bases not matched to a gene: 1. This CDR3 is 14 amino acids long. Germline values: CDR1 SEHNR, CDR2 FQNEAQ (reference sequence). The CDR3 is CASSLRQGNEKLFF. As DNA, the CDR3 is TGTGCCAGCAGCTTAAGACAGGGGAATGAAAAACTGTTTTTT.

The sample holds a few counts of this clone. V usage is TRBV18 and J usage is TRBJ2-7; D is perhaps TRBD2 (7 bases). V was clipped by 3 bases and J by 3 bases, with 18 bases between them. The CDR3 is 16 amino acids. CDR1 KGHSH and CDR2 LQKENI come from the germline V gene. The CDR3 DNA sequence: TGTGCCAGCTCACCTATGGGAGGGGAAGGGGGCTACGAGCAGTACTTC. Protein product: CASSPMGGEGGYEQYF.

The V and J genes are TRBV27 and TRBJ1-1; no clear D gene. The CDR3 spans 18 residues. The germline gives CDR1 MNHEY, CDR2 SMNVEV (reference sequence). V shed 4 bases and J shed 1 base, with 22 bases lying between them. DNA of the CDR3: TGTGCCAGCAGTTACAAGCGTCAACGCCTGGACTCGAACACTGAAGCTTTCTTT. This sequence encodes CASSYKRQRLDSNTEAFF.

This clone was found once. The chain couples TRBV19 to TRBJ2-5; 10 positions match TRBD1. The ends lost 5 bases at V and 5 bases at J; junction bases unmatched: 8. Per the germline V gene, CDR1 is LNHDA and CDR2 is SQIVND (reference sequence). There are 15 residues in the CDR3. Here the CDR3 reads CASSSRTGGRETQYF. The CDR3 bases are TGTGCCAGTAGTTCCCGGACAGGGGGTCGGGAGACCCAGTACTTC.

As regards this clone: Other DNA sequences in the same sample also yield this CDR3. This chain connects TRBV18 to TRBJ2-3; D remains unclear. V dropped 3 bases and J dropped 1 base, with 5 bases sitting between them. This CDR3 is built from 13 residues. Germline V CDR1 and CDR2: KGHSH, LQKENI. DNA of the CDR3: TGTGCCAGCTCACCTCAGGGCACAGATACGCAGTATTTT. Translated, it gives CASSPQGTDTQYF.

Here the CDR3 reads CAARGSGRAGETQYF. The CDR3 region has the DNA TGTGCCGCCCGGGGGAGCGGGAGGGCCGGGGAGACCCAGTACTTC. This chain joins TRBV6-5 and TRBJ2-5, with 10 bases identical to TRBD2. The CDR3 contains 15 residues. The V and J ends lost 11 bases and 5 bases, in that order; junction bases with no gene match: 14. Germline CDR1 reads MNHEY; CDR2 reads SVGAGI.

This clone appeared a few times. The chain recombines TRBV24-1 with TRBJ2-7; no definite D call. This CDR3 contains 16 residues. With 4 bases removed from V and 10 bases from J, the gap between germline ends came to 25 bases. Germline CDR1 is KGHDR and CDR2 is SFDVKD. The DNA of the CDR3 is TGTGCCACCAGTGACTCAGACCCCCGACTCTCGAACACCCAGTACTTC. Its protein is CATSDSDPRLSNTQYF.

This clone was observed a handful of times. The chain is built from TRBV9 and TRBJ2-7; 12 bases are a match to TRBD2. V lost 3 bases to trimming and J lost 6 bases; unmatched junction nucleotides: 4. This CDR3 region has 14 residues. Germline-derived CDR1 and CDR2 are SGDLS and YYNGEE. CDR3 coding DNA: TGTGCCAGCAGCGACACTAGCGGGAGGCTCGAGCAGTACTTC. Translating it yields CASSDTSGRLEQYF.

This clone appeared a few times. The chain joins TRBV29-1 to TRBJ2-5; D gene ambiguous. CDR1 is SQVTM and CDR2 is ANQGSEA in the germline V gene. This CDR3 is 11 amino acids long. Trimming took off 5 bases at V and 5 bases at J, with 9 bases between the two ends. This chain's CDR3 is CSVLELETQYF. In DNA form, the CDR3 reads TGCAGCGTTCTAGAGTTGGAGACCCAGTACTTC.

The V gene is TRBV12-3 or TRBV12-4, the J gene TRBJ1-1; D might be TRBD1 (6 bases). The CDR3 consists of 13 residues. Deletions cut 5 bases from V and 9 bases from J, with 16 bases between. For the CDR3, the DNA is TGTGCCAGCAGTGGATCAGGGGCGCTGCAAGCTTTCTTT. Translating it yields CASSGSGALQAFF.

This clone was detected only a few times. V gene TRBV11-3 combines with J gene TRBJ2-1, with D unresolved. Trimming left V 0 bases short and J 7 bases short, with 7 bases between. CDR3 size: 13 residues. Germline-derived CDR1 and CDR2 are SGHNT and YENEEA. CDR3 coding DNA: TGTGCCAGCAGCTTAGATTTAGATAATGAGCAGTTCTTC. This gives the protein CASSLDLDNEQFF.

The V and J genes are TRBV7-2 and TRBJ2-1, with TRBD1 identical over 9 bases. Per the germline V gene, CDR1 is SGHTA and CDR2 is FQGNSA. V trimming: 5 bases; J trimming: 3 bases; junction bases outside the gene matches: 5. The CDR3 is 15 residues long. The CDR3, as DNA: TGTGCCAGCAGCATCGACAGGGGGGTCTACAATGAGCAGTTCTTC. This encodes CASSIDRGVYNEQFF.

The chain joins TRBV28 to TRBJ1-3, with 7 nucleotides matching TRBD1. The CDR3 consists of 17 residues. J was trimmed by 2 bases and V by 7 bases; bases with no gene match: 14. Germline V gives CDR1 MDHEN, CDR2 SYDVKM. The CDR3 is CASTRSGTVLTGNTIYF. CDR3 coding DNA: TGTGCCAGCACCAGATCCGGGACAGTATTAACTGGAAACACCATATATTTT. Combining the CDR3 with reference TRBV28 and TRBJ1-3 gives the whole variable domain DVKVTQSSRYLVKRTGEKVFLECVQDMDHENMFWYRQDPGLGLRLIYFSYDVKMKEKGDIPEGYSVSREKKERFSLILESASTNQTSMYLCASTRSGTVLTGNTIYFGEGSWLTVV.